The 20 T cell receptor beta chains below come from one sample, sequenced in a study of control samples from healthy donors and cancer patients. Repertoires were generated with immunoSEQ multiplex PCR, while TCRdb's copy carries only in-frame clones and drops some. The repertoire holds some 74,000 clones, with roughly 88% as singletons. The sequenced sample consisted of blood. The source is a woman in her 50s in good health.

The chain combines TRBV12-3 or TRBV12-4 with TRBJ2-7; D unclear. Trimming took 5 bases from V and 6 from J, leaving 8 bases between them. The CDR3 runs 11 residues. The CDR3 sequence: CASSVNGEQYF. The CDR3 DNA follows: TGTGCCAGCAGTGTCAACGGCGAGCAGTACTTC.

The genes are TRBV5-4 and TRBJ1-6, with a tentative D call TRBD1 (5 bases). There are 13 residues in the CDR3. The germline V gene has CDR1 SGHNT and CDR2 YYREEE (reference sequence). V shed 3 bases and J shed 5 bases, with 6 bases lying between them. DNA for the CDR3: TGTGCCAGCAGCTCGGACAATAATTCACCCCTCCACTTT. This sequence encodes CASSSDNNSPLHF.

The CDR3 DNA reads as TGTGCCACACCCGAGGAGACGGGGTGGGAGCAGTACTTC. Translating gives CATPEETGWEQYF. The V gene is TRBV24-1, the J gene TRBJ2-7, with D tentatively TRBD2 (5 bases). Germline-derived CDR1 and CDR2 are KGHDR and SFDVKD. The CDR3 is 13 residues long. V lost 10 bases, J lost 7 bases, and 19 bases lay in between.

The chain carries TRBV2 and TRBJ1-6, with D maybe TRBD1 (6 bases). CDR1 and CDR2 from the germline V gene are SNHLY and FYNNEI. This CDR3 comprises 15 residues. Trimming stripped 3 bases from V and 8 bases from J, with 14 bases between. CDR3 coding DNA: TGTGCCAGCAGTGATTTAGGGGGTTGGGATTCACCCCTCCACTTT. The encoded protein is CASSDLGGWDSPLHF.

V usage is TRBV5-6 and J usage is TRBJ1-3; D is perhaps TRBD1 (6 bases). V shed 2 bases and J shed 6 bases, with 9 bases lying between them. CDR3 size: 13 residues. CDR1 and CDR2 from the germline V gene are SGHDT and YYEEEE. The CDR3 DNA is TGTGCCAGCAGCTTCGGACAGATAAACACCATATATTTT. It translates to CASSFGQINTIYF.

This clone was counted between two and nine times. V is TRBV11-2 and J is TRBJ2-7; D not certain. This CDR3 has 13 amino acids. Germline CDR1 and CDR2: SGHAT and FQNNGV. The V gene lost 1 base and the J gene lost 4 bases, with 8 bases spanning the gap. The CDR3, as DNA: TGTGCCAGCAGCTTAGGGACGGATTACGAGCAGTACTTC. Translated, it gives CASSLGTDYEQYF. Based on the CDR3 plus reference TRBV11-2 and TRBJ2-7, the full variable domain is EAGVAQSPRYKIIEKRQSVAFWCNPISGHATLYWYQQILGQGPKLLIQFQNNGVVDDSQLPKDRFSAERLKGVDSTLKIQPAKLEDSAVYLCASSLGTDYEQYFGPGTRLTVT.

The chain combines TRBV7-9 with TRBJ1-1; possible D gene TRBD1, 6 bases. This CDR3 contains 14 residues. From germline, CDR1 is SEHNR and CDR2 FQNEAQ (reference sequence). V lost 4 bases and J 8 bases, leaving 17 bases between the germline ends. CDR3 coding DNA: TGTGCCAGCAGCTCTAACTCGGGGGCCGACGAAGCTTTCTTT. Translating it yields CASSSNSGADEAFF. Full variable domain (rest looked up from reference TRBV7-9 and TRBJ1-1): DTGVSQNPRHKITKRGQNVTFRCDPISEHNRLYWYRQTLGQGPEFLTYFQNEAQLEKSRLLSDRFSAERPKGSFSTLEIQRTEQGDSAMYLCASSSNSGADEAFFGQGTRLTVV.

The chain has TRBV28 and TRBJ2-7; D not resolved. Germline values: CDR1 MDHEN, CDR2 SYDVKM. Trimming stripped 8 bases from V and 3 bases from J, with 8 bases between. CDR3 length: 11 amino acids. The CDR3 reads CASRSGYEQYF. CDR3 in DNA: TGTGCCAGCCGTTCGGGCTACGAGCAGTACTTC.

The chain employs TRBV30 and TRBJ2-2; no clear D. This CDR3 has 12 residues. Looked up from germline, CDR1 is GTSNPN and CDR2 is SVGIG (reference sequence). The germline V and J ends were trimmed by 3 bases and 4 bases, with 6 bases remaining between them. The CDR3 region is CAWRWFTGELFF. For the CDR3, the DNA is TGTGCCTGGAGGTGGTTCACCGGGGAGCTGTTTTTT.

The CDR3 reads CASSLGPQGPGNTIYF. In nucleotides, the CDR3 is TGCGCCAGCAGCTTGGGCCCCCAGGGGCCTGGAAACACCATATATTTT. This chain links TRBV5-1 with TRBJ1-3; TRBD1 might be the D (6 bases). This CDR3 contains 16 residues. Germline V lookup: CDR1 SGHRS, CDR2 YFSETQ. The germline V and J ends were trimmed by 0 bases and 2 bases, with 12 bases remaining between them.

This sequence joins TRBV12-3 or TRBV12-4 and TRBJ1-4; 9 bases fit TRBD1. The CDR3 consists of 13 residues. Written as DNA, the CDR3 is TGTGTCAGTGCTGGGACAGGGTTGGAAAAACTGTTTTTT. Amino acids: CVSAGTGLEKLFF.

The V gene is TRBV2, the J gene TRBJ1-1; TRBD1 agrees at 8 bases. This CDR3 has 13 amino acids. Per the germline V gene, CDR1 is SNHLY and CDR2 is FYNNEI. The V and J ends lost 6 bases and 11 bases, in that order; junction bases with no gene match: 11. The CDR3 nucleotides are TGTGCCAGCAGCCGGAACTCAGGGGGCGCGGCTTTCTTT. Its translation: CASSRNSGGAAFF.

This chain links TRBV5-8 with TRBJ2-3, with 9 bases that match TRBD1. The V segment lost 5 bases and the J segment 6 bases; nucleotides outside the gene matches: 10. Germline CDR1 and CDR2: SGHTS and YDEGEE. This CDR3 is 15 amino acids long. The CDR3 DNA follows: TGTGCCAGCAGTCCCCGGGGACAGGGTATGGATACGCAGTATTTT. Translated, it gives CASSPRGQGMDTQYF.

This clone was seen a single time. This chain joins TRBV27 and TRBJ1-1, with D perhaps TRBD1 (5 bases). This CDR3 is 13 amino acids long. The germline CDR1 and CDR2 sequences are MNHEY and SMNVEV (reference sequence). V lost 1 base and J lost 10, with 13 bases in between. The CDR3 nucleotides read TGTGCCAGCAGTTTATTAGACGGGACTAGAGCTTTCTTT. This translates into CASSLLDGTRAFF.

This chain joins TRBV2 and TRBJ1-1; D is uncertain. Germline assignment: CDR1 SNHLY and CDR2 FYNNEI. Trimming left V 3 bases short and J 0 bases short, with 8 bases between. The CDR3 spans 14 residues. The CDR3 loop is CASSEWEMNTEAFF. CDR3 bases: TGTGCCAGCAGTGAGTGGGAGATGAACACTGAAGCTTTCTTT.

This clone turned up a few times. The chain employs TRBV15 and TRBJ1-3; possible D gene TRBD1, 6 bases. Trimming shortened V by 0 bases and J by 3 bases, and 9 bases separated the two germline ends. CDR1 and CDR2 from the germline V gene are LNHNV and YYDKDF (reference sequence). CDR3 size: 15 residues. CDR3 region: CATSRDPRGGNTIYF. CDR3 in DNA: TGTGCCACCAGCAGAGATCCCAGGGGTGGAAACACCATATATTTT.

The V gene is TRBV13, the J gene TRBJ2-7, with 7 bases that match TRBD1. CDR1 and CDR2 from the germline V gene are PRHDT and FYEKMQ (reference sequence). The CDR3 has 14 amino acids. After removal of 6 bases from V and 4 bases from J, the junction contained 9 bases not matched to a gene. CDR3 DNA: TGTGCCAGCAGTATATCAGGGGGAATGTACGAGCAGTACTTC. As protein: CASSISGGMYEQYF.

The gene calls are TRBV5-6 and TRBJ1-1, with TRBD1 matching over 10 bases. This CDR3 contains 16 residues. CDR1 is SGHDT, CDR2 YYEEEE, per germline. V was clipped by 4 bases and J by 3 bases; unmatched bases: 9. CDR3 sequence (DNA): TGTGCCAGCAGCCCGGGGACAGGGGCTCCTTACACTGAAGCTTTCTTT. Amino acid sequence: CASSPGTGAPYTEAFF.

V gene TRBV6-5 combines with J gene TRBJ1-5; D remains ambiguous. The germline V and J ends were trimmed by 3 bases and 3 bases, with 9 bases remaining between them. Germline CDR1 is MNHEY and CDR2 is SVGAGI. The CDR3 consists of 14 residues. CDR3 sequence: CASSYSGYNQPQHF. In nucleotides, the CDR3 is TGTGCCAGCAGTTATTCGGGCTACAATCAGCCCCAGCATTTT.

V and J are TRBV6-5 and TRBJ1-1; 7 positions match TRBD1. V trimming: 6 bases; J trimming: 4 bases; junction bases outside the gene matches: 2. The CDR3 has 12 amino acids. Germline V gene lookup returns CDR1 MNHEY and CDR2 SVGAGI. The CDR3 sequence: CASRTGSTEAFF. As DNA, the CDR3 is TGTGCCAGCAGGACAGGGTCCACTGAAGCTTTCTTT.